This T cell receptor (beta chain) originates from a study of radiation and T cells in renal cell carcinoma. Study-wide points: In blood, top tumor clones expanded by 2 weeks, shrinking by 4. Without pretreatment biopsies, baseline tumor clonotype presence was undetermined.

Details on this clone: The antigen remains unidentified.

Clones were sequenced by immunoSEQ multiplex PCR, and TCRdb holds only the in-frame ones, with some missing. The table has around 77,000 clones, 83% seen once; the top ten hold around 2.5%. Time point denoted: blood 4 weeks post-SBRT, at nephrectomy. Stated treatment: 15 Gy SBRT to primary tumor, nephrectomy 4 weeks later. CDR1 and CDR2 (germline): LNHDA, SQIVND (reference sequence). Losses at the gene ends were 4 bases for V and 7 bases for J; bases not matched to a gene: 10. The CDR3 is 16 residues long. The specimen comprised blood, sampled from a patient whose treatment included radiotherapy and nephrectomy. The sequence was collected from a woman aged 55-70 years with renal cell carcinoma. The gene calls are TRBV19 and TRBJ2-1; 10 nucleotides line up with TRBD1. The CDR3 sequence: CASSTLGTGVGNEQFF. The CDR3 DNA sequence: TGTGCCAGTAGTACCCTTGGGACAGGGGTCGGAAATGAGCAGTTCTTC.